The TCR beta chain described here comes from a study of cytomegalovirus exposure and HLA in healthy donors. Study in general: Unique TCR beta sequences numbering some 120 million came from around 180 million T cells in an earlier analysis. Points from the study as a whole: Within an earlier analysis, most TCR beta V segments proved productive either about 87% or about 30% of the time.

For this clone: Its specificity is unknown.

Germline V gene lookup returns CDR1 MNHEY and CDR2 SMNVEV (reference sequence). Losses at the gene ends were 3 bases for V and 2 bases for J; bases not matched to a gene: 3. This CDR3 contains 14 residues. Primers: 60 Vbeta forward and 13 Jbeta reverse. TCRdb's table, derived via immunoSEQ multiplex PCR, lists solely in-frame clones and lacks some. The sample yields 150,000 to 200,000 clones, approximately 80% seen once. This chain links TRBV27 with TRBJ2-7, with 8 bases lining up with TRBD1. The receptor's source is a woman between 25 and 40 years old in good health and CMV-seronegative. The sample comprised PBMCs. The CDR3 region is CASSLDRAPYEQYF. The CDR3, as DNA: TGTGCCAGCAGTTTGGACAGGGCGCCCTACGAGCAGTACTTC.